A selection of T cell receptor beta chains follows, all from one sample in a study of cytomegalovirus exposure and HLA in healthy donors. Clones were sequenced by immunoSEQ multiplex PCR, and TCRdb holds only the in-frame ones, with some missing. Of under 100,000 clones listed, about 76% are singletons. The sequenced material came from PBMCs. The receptors were sampled from a human donor in good health. The CDR3 runs from the conserved cysteine through the conserved F or W. The order of the fields is J gene, V gene, clone size, D gene, CDR3 DNA, CDR3 protein. D genes are given only for firm matches. The size field is filled for only some rows; it gives once, few, many or a size class.

>TRBJ1-1|TRBV2|few|NA
TGTGCCATCGAGCAACTAAGATACACTGAAGCTTTCTTT
CAIEQLRYTEAFF
>TRBJ2-7|TRBV9|NA|NA
TGTGCCAGCTCGGGGACTTTAAGCGCCCACGAGCAGTACTTC
CASSGTLSAHEQYF
>TRBJ1-1|TRBV7-9|NA|NA
TGTGCCAGCAGCTTCGTCCCTGAAGCTTTCTTT
CASSFVPEAFF
>TRBJ2-4|TRBV4-1|many|NA
TGCGCCAGCAGCCAAGACCGGGACAACAAAAACATTCAGTACTTC
CASSQDRDNKNIQYF
>TRBJ2-2|TRBV14|NA|NA
TGTGCCAGCAGCCAAGCTCGGGGCACCGGGGAGCTGTTTTTT
CASSQARGTGELFF
>TRBJ1-1|TRBV5-1|NA|TRBD1
TGCGCCAGCAGCTTGGCTGACAGGGGGAGGACTGAAGCTTTCTTT
CASSLADRGRTEAFF
>TRBJ2-5|TRBV27|NA|NA
TGTGCCAGCAGTGCACCGGGACAAGCCCAAGAGACCCAGTACTTC
CASSAPGQAQETQYF
>TRBJ1-2|TRBV12-2|NA|NA
TGTGCAAGTCGCGCCCGGGACAGGGGGCGGGTTTGTTATGGCTACACCTTC
CASRARDRGRVCYGYTF
>TRBJ2-2|TRBV7-8|NA|TRBD1
TGTGCCAGCACAGGGGGGAACACCGGGGAGCTGTTTTTT
CASTGGNTGELFF
>TRBJ2-7|TRBV12-2|NA|NA
TGTGCAAGTCGCTTAGTACAAGCGTATCGCTACGAGCAGTACTTC
CASRLVQAYRYEQYF
>TRBJ2-5|TRBV9|NA|NA
TGTGCCAGCACCGAGGGAGGGGGGCGGCAAGAGACCCAGTACTTC
CASTEGGGRQETQYF
>TRBJ1-2|TRBV2|NA|NA
TGTGCCAGCACAACGGGAATCGGAACTGTACGGGGCTACACCTTC
CASTTGIGTVRGYTF
>TRBJ2-5|TRBV4-2|NA|TRBD2
TGTGCCAGCAGCCCCCCGGGACTAGCGGGGATGGAGACCCAGTACTTC
CASSPPGLAGMETQYF
>TRBJ2-7|TRBV14|NA|TRBD2
TGTCCCCCCCCGCCCCAGGCGGATAGCGGGAGAGCCAGCTACGAGCAGTACTTC
CPPPPQADSGRASYEQYF
>TRBJ2-7|TRBV7-2|once|TRBD1
TGTGCCAGCAGCCCAAGGGGGACAGGGAGAGCGAAGCAGTACTTC
CASSPRGTGRAKQYF
>TRBJ1-2|TRBV7-9|few|NA
TGTGCCAGCAGCTCCTGGGGAGACTATGGCTACACCTTC
CASSSWGDYGYTF
>TRBJ2-1|TRBV5-1|NA|TRBD2
TGCGCCAGCAGCTCTAGGACTAGCGGTGAGTACAATGAGCAGTTCTTC
CASSSRTSGEYNEQFF
>TRBJ1-1|TRBV25-1|few|TRBD1
TGTGCCAGCAGTGACGCTAAGGGGGCCAAGACTGAAGCTTTCTTT
CASSDAKGAKTEAFF
>TRBJ2-2|TRBV2|NA|NA
TGTGCCAGCAGTGAAAGGGGGGGTTTCACCGGGGAGCTGTTTTTT
CASSERGGFTGELFF
>TRBJ1-5|TRBV15|NA|NA
TGTGCCACCAGCAGACAATCCTTTCAGGGAGGGAATCAGCCCCAGCATTTT
CATSRQSFQGGNQPQHF
>TRBJ2-1|TRBV19|NA|TRBD1
TGTGCCAGTAGACCGGGACAGGGGAATGAGCAGTTCTTC
CASRPGQGNEQFF
>TRBJ1-2|TRBV18|NA|NA
TGTGCCAGCTCACCTATGCCGGGGATTAACTATGGCTACACCTTC
CASSPMPGINYGYTF
>TRBJ1-5|TRBV18|NA|NA
TGTGCCAGCTCACCAGAGGGGGATCAGCCCCAGCATTTT
CASSPEGDQPQHF
>TRBJ1-1|TRBV18|NA|NA
TGTGCCAGCTCACCACTCCCGATACACCGGAACACTGAAGCTTTCTTT
CASSPLPIHRNTEAFF
>TRBJ1-3|TRBV27|NA|NA
TGTGCCAGCAGGACAGGCTCTGGAAACACCATATATTTT
CASRTGSGNTIYF
>TRBJ1-4|TRBV27|NA|TRBD1
TGTGCCAGCAGGGGGACAGGGACGCGGGAAAAACTGTTTTTT
CASRGTGTREKLFF
>TRBJ2-5|TRBV5-8|NA|NA
TGTGCCAGCAGCTTGGTACGGGAGACCCAGTACTTC
CASSLVRETQYF
>TRBJ2-7|TRBV23-1|once|NA
TGCGCCAGCAGTCAATCAGGGAGGCTAGAGCAGTACTTC
CASSQSGRLEQYF
>TRBJ1-2|TRBV27|NA|NA
TGTGCCAGCAAAACAGGGAGCGGCTACACCTTC
CASKTGSGYTF
>TRBJ2-2|TRBV5-6|NA|TRBD2
TGTGCCAGCAGGTTCGGACTAGCGGGCACCGGGGAGCTGTTTTTT
CASRFGLAGTGELFF
>TRBJ1-6|TRBV6-6|few|NA
TGTGCCAGCAGTCCGACCGGGACACTAAATAATTCACCCCTCCACTTT
CASSPTGTLNNSPLHF
>TRBJ2-3|TRBV5-1|NA|NA
TGCGCCAGCAGCTTGGGACTGGACAGTGATACGCAGTATTTT
CASSLGLDSDTQYF
>TRBJ2-7|TRBV6-5|NA|TRBD1
TGTGCCAGCAGTCGACAGGGTTACCACGAGCAGTACTTC
CASSRQGYHEQYF
>TRBJ1-1|TRBV18|NA|NA
TGTGCCAGCTCACCATCTGGAGTGACTGAAGCTTTCTTT
CASSPSGVTEAFF
>TRBJ2-5|TRBV11-2|NA|NA
TGTGCCAGCAGCTTAACGCGAGAGACCCAGTACTTC
CASSLTRETQYF
>TRBJ1-5|TRBV2|NA|TRBD1
TGTGCCAGCAGTGATGACAGGGGGGATCAGCCCCAGCATTTT
CASSDDRGDQPQHF
>TRBJ1-5|TRBV27|NA|NA
TGTGCCAGCAGGACGAGCGTACCTAATCAGCCCCAGCATTTT
CASRTSVPNQPQHF
>TRBJ2-2|TRBV14|NA|NA
TGTGCCAGCAGCCAAGTCGCAGGCCCAGGCGGGGAGCTGTTTTTT
CASSQVAGPGGELFF
>TRBJ2-1|TRBV9|NA|NA
TGTGCCAGCAGCGTAGGACCCCCCCCGGGGATCGGCAATGAGCAGTTCTTC
CASSVGPPPGIGNEQFF
>TRBJ1-2|TRBV20-1|few|NA
TGCAGTGCTGGGGCGGACTATGGCTACACCTTC
CSAGADYGYTF
>TRBJ2-7|TRBV7-2|NA|NA
TGTGCCAGCAGCTCGGGGACACGGTCCTTCTCCTACGAGCAGTACTTC
CASSSGTRSFSYEQYF